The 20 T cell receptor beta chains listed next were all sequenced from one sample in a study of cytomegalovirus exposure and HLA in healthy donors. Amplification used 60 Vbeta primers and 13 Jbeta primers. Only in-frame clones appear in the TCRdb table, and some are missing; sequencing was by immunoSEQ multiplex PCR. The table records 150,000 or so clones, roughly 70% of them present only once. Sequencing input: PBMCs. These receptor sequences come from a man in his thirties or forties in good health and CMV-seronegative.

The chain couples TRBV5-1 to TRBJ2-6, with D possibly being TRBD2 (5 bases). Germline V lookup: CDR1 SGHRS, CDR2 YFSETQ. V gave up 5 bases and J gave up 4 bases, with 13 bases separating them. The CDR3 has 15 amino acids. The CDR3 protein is CASRPDLSGANVLTF. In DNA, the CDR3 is TGCGCCAGCAGACCGGACTTGAGCGGGGCCAACGTCCTGACTTTC.

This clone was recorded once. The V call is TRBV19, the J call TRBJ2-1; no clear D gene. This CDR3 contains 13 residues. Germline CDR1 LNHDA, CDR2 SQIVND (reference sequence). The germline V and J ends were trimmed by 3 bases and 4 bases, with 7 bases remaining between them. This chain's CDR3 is CASSITEYNEQFF. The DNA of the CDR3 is TGTGCCAGTAGTATTACTGAGTACAATGAGCAGTTCTTC.

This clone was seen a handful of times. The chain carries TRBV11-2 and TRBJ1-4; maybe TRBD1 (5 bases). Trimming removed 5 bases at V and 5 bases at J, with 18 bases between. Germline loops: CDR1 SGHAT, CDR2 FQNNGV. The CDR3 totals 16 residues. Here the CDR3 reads CASSRTGNGWNEKLFF. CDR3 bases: TGTGCCAGCAGCCGCACAGGCAATGGGTGGAATGAAAAACTGTTTTTT. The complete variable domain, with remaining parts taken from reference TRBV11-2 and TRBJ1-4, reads EAGVAQSPRYKIIEKRQSVAFWCNPISGHATLYWYQQILGQGPKLLIQFQNNGVVDDSQLPKDRFSAERLKGVDSTLKIQPAKLEDSAVYLCASSRTGNGWNEKLFFGSGTQLSVL.

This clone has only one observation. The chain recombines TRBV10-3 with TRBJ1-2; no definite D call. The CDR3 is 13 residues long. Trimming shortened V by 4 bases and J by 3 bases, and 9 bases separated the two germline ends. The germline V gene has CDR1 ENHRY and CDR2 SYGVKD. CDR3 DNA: TGTGCCATCAGTGGACAACGCGACTATGGCTACACCTTC. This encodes CAISGQRDYGYTF.

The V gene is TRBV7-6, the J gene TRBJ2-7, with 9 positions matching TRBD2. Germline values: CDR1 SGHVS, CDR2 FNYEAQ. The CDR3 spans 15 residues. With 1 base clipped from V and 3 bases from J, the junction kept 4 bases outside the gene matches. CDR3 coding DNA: TGTGCCAGCAGCTTAGTCCGCGGGGGGGTCTACGAGCAGTACTTC. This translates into CASSLVRGGVYEQYF.

CDR3 loop: CASSAPSGGEPEAFF. The CDR3, as DNA: TGTGCCAGCAGCGCCCCCTCAGGGGGCGAACCTGAAGCTTTCTTT. The J gene is TRBJ1-1, the V gene TRBV6-5; 8 positions match TRBD1. Germline trimming cut 6 bases from V and 6 bases from J; bases unmatched to any gene: 12. The germline V gene has CDR1 MNHEY and CDR2 SVGAGI. The CDR3 covers 15 residues.

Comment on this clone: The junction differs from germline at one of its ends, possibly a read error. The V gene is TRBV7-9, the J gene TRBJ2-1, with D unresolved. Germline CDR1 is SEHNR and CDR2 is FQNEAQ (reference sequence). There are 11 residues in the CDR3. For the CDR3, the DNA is TGTGCCAGCAGCTCCTCCAATGAGCAGTTCTTC. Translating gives CASSSSNEQFF. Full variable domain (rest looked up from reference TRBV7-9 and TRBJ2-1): DTGVSQNPRHKITKRGQNVTFRCDPISEHNRLYWYRQTLGQGPEFLTYFQNEAQLEKSRLLSDRFSAERPKGSFSTLEIQRTEQGDSAMYLCASSSSNEQFFGPGTRLTVL.

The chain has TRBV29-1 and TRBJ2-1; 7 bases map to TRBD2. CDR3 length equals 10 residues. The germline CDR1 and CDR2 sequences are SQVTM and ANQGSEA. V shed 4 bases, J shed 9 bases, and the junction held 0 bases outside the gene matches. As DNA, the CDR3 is TGCAGCGTTGGGGGGGGTGAGCAGTTCTTC. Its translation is CSVGGGEQFF.

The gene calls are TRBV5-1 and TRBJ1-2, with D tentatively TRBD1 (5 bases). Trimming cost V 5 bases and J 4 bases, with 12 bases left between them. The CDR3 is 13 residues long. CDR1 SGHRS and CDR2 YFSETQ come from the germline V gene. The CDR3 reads CASRKAGIYGYTF. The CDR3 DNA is TGCGCCAGCAGGAAGGCAGGGATCTATGGCTACACCTTC. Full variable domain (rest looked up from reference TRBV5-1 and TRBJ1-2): KAGVTQTPRYLIKTRGQQVTLSCSPISGHRSVSWYQQTPGQGLQFLFEYFSETQRNKGNFPGRFSGRQFSNSRSEMNVSTLELGDSALYLCASRKAGIYGYTFGSGTRLTVV.

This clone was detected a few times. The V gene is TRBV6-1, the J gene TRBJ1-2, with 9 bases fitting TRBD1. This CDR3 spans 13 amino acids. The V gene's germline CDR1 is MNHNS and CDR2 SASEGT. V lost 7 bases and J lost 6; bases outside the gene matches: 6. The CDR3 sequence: CASTIGQGNGYTF. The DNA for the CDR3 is TGTGCCAGCACCATCGGACAGGGGAATGGCTACACCTTC.

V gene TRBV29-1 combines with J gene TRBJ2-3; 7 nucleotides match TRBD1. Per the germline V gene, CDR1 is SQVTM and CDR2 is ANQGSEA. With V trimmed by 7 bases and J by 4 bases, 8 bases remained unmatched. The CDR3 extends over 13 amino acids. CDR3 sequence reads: CSGSDRQADTQYF. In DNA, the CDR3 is TGCAGCGGTTCGGACAGGCAAGCAGATACGCAGTATTTT.

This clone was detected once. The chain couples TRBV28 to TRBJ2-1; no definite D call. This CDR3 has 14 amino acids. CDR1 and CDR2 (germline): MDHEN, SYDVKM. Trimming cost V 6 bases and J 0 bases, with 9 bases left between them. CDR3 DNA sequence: TGTGCCAGCAGGACCGACTCCTCCTACAATGAGCAGTTCTTC. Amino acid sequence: CASRTDSSYNEQFF.

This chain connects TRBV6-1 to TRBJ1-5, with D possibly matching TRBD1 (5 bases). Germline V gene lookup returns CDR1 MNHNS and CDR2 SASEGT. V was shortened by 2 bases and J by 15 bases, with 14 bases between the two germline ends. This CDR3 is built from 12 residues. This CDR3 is CASSELAGLTHF. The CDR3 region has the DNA TGTGCCAGCAGTGAACTGGCAGGGTTGACGCATTTT.

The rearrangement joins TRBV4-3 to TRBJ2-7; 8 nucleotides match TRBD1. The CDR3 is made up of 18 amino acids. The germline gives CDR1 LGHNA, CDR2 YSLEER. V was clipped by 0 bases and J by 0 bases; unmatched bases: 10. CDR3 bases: TGCGCCAGCAGCCAAGATCTGGTAGTGGGGACAGGCTCCTACGAGCAGTACTTC. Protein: CASSQDLVVGTGSYEQYF.

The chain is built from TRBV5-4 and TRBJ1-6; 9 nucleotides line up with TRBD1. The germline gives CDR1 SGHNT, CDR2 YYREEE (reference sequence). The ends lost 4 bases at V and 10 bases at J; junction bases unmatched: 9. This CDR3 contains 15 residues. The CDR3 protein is CASSAGTGSDSPLHF. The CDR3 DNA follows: TGTGCCAGCAGCGCCGGGACAGGGAGTGACTCACCCCTCCACTTT.

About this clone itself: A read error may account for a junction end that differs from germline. Here the CDR3 DNA reads TGTGCCAGCGCACCGGGACTCCAAACGGGGCAGTACTTC. Translating it yields CASAPGLQTGQYF. The chain links TRBV18 to TRBJ2-7; D may be TRBD2 (6 bases). Germline V CDR1 and CDR2: KGHSH, LQKENI. The CDR3 loop spans 13 amino acids.

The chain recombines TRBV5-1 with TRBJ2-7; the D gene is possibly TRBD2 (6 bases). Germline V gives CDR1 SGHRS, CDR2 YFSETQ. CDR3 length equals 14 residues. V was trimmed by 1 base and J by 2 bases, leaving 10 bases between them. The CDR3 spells CASSLSRGAYEQYF. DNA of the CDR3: TGCGCCAGCAGCTTGTCGCGGGGAGCCTACGAGCAGTACTTC.

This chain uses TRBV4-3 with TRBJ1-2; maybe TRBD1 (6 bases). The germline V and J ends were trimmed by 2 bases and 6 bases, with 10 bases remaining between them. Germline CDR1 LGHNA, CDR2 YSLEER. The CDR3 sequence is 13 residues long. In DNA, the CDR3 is TGCGCCAGCAGCCAATCCTCAGGGGATGGCTACACCTTC. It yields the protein CASSQSSGDGYTF.

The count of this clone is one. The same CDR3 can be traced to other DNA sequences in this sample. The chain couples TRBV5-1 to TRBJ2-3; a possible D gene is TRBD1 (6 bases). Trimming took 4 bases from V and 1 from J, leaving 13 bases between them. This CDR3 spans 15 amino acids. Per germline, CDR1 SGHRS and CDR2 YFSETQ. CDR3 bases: TGCGCCAGCAGCCTCAGGGGCGTGGGCACAGATACGCAGTATTTT. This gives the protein CASSLRGVGTDTQYF.

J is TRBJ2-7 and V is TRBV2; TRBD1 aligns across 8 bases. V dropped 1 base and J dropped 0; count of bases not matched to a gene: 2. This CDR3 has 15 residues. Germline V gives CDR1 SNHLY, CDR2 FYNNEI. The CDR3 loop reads CASSEGTGHSYEQYF. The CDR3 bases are TGTGCCAGCAGTGAAGGGACAGGGCACTCCTACGAGCAGTACTTC. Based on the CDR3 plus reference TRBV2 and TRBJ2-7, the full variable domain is EPEVTQTPSHQVTQMGQEVILRCVPISNHLYFYWYRQILGQKVEFLVSFYNNEISEKSEIFDDQFSVERPDGSNFTLKIRSTKLEDSAMYFCASSEGTGHSYEQYFGPGTRLTVT.